This TCR beta chain appears in the sequencing data of a study of blood T cell repertoires in COVID-19. Background on the study: Whether acute or convalescent, the COVID-19 samples came from the United States, Italy and Spain. Sources were T cells, B-cell-depleted T cells, or PBMCs; the material itself was cDNA or gDNA.

In the original workflow: Estimation of nucleated cell counts relied on the amplification of reference gene primers. Produced via immunoSEQ multiplex PCR; TCRdb's table is partial and in-frame only. V, J and clone size are taken as reported in that table, and D and trimming were inferred from the DNA itself. The top ten hold roughly 4% of the sample, which has roughly 250,000 clones, roughly 86% seen once. The sequencing sample was made of peripheral blood. The TCR was taken from a man in his fifties with acute or convalescent COVID-19.

The CDR3 reads CASSTNTGTGEGSEQFF. As DNA, the CDR3 is TGTGCCAGCAGCACCAACACCGGGACAGGGGAGGGGAGTGAGCAGTTCTTC. The chain carries TRBV7-8 and TRBJ2-1, with 10 bases lining up with TRBD1. The CDR3 extends over 17 amino acids. After removal of 5 bases from V and 9 bases from J, the junction contained 16 bases not matched to a gene. CDR1 is SGHVS and CDR2 is FQNEAQ in the germline V gene.